This record covers a single T cell receptor beta chain. Its antigen specificity is not known. Being one base from a much bigger clone, this may be a read error. This sample was included in a study of Graves' ophthalmopathy and Graves' hyperthyroidism listed by TCRdb under 2018. For context, the study as a whole: Peripheral blood was collected before any treatment was given, at the time of initial diagnosis. In total, around 140 blood samples were TCR-sequenced: roughly 45 ophthalmopathy, some 72 hyperthyroidism and about 17 hyperthyroidism-to-ophthalmopathy patients. An independent validation cohort comprised 18 hyperthyroidism patients and roughly 15 patients who later progressed from hyperthyroidism to ophthalmopathy. The study used TCR beta repertoire signatures to distinguish Graves' ophthalmopathy from Graves' hyperthyroidism and to predict progression to ophthalmopathy. Once sampling was done, hyperthyroidism patients were given methimazole at a starting dose of 30 mg daily, while ophthalmopathy patients were given high-dose intravenous methylprednisolone. In roughly six hyperthyroidism patients, the T-cell repertoire of thyroid tissue was compared with the T-cell repertoire of blood. To explore V-J signatures distinguishing ophthalmopathy from hyperthyroidism, a discovery set of roughly 98 patients (roughly 45 ophthalmopathy, some 55 stable hyperthyroidism) was enrolled.

For repertoire sequencing, TCR beta CDR3 regions were amplified from RNA transcripts. A first-round RT-PCR used HTBI primers with the Qiagen OneStep RT-PCR kit, followed by a second-round multiplex PCR, size selection and purification. Libraries were sequenced paired-end with 100 bp reads on an Illumina HiSeq2000. The paper's data handling went like this. SOAPnuke was used to process the reads, removing any read that contained adapters or uncalled bases, had a mean Phred below 15, or lacked an exact match to the constant primer or identifier. COPE v1.2.5 was used to merge the high-quality paired reads. Clonotypes were defined as unique nucleotide sequences and were aligned to IMGT TRB V, D and J references using MiTCR v1.1. The analysis was limited to V-J combinations with a frequency above 0.0001, which together covered around 99% of the repertoires. For each V-J combination, a TCR clonal expansion and chaos score was defined as F50 clonal expansion divided by the chaos observed in the TCRdist matrix. Welch's t-statistics and random forest were used to narrow the features down to 13 V-J combinations, which were then fed into a naive Bayes classifier. The similarity between thyroid and blood repertoires was quantified using the Morisita-Horn index. The public reads were reprocessed in TCRdb via fastp at Q25 and MiXCR, keeping in-frame beta chains. Entries that share a CDR3 protein sequence are merged under the most common genes and DNA. TCRdb's processing, not the authors', yielded these V and J calls. The sample records approximately 700,000 distinct CDR3 sequences, around 40% of which are singletons. The top ten constitute about 40% of the sample.

Points the paper makes about the study in general: The 13-signature model separated ophthalmopathy from stable hyperthyroidism with approximately 90% sensitivity and about 81% specificity in cross-validation, and 80%/75% in the test set. Most expanded thyroid clonotypes with frequency above 0.001 were also detected in blood, suggesting blood repertoires may reflect the thyroid immune response. Sample size was not predetermined statistically, and investigators were not blinded to group allocation. In validation, the model predicted ophthalmopathy progression with less than 71% sensitivity and 72.22% specificity; 12 predicted patients were CT-confirmed with GO in a median of about 7.1 months.

The ophthalmopathy patients had moderately to severely active disease, with a Clinical Activity Score of 3 or higher, a NOSPECS grade of 4 or higher, and a disease duration of less than 3 months. Patients with other autoimmune diseases, uncontrolled infections, pregnancy or lactation were excluded. Diagnosis was based on clinical symptoms, serum thyroxine, TRAb, thyroid ultrasound and orbital computed tomography. Using Ficoll-Paque density gradient centrifugation, PBMCs were isolated from 10 ml of fresh peripheral blood. Total RNA was extracted using Trizol reagent, and RNA quality was checked on an Agilent 2100 Bioanalyzer. Between the V and J ends, shortened by 8 bases and 3 bases respectively, the junction contains 14 bases. Counted from cysteine to phenylalanine, this CDR3 has 13 amino acids. The CDR3 DNA has 39 bases and is translated from base 1. As encoded in the germline V gene (reference sequence), CDR1 is SEHNR while CDR2 is FQNEAQ.

In this chain, TRBV7-9 is recombined with TRBJ2-7; the D gene lacks a confident call. The source material was peripheral blood. This TCR derives from an adult man with Graves' ophthalmopathy. The sequenced DNA is TGTGCCAGCGGCTCGTTCCTAGGCTACGAGCAGTACTTC. This encodes CASGSFLGYEQYF.